What follows describes a single T cell receptor beta chain. Antigen unknown. Only in-frame clones appear in the TCRdb table, and some are missing; sequencing was by immunoSEQ multiplex PCR. Among roughly 180,000 clones listed, roughly 92% were seen once. The CDR3 totals 18 residues. Trimming pared 1 base from V and 0 bases from J, leaving 16 bases between. Germline V gene lookup returns CDR1 MGHRA and CDR2 YSYEKL. The data were taken from a study of T cell responses to AZD1222 COVID-19 vaccine. Study-level results: Dominant at 160-218 and 743-854, vaccine-associated CD4 TCRs also spanned spike. At baseline, seropositivity was found in only six or seven AZD1222 recipients. After the peak T cell response, and only then, were repertoires sampled.

The chain combines TRBV4-1 with TRBJ1-3; the D gene is possibly TRBD1 (5 bases). The source material was peripheral blood, sampled 28 days after the second AZD1222 dose. This receptor was identified in an adult who received the AZD1222 COVID-19 vaccine. DNA for the CDR3: TGCGCCAGCAGCCAAGCGGTTATCACAGGAGACTCTGGAAACACCATATATTTT. This codes for CASSQAVITGDSGNTIYF.